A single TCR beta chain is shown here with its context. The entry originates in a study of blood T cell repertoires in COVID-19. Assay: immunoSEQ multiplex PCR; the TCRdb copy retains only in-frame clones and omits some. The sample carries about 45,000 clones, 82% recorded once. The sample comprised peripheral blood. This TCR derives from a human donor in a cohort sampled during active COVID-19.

The DNA for the CDR3 is TGCGCCAGCAGATCGACGGGAGGTTCCTACAATGAGCAGTTCTTC. This translates into CASRSTGGSYNEQFF. V usage is TRBV5-1 and J usage is TRBJ2-1; 7 positions agree with TRBD2. J was trimmed by 1 base and V by 5 bases; bases with no gene match: 6. Germline V lookup: CDR1 SGHRS, CDR2 YFSETQ. This CDR3 region has 15 residues.